The T cell receptor beta chain described here comes from a study of T cells in Graves' hyperthyroidism and ophthalmopathy. Patients aged 18 to 65 had newly diagnosed hyperthyroidism lasting under 2 months. PBMCs were collected from an approximately 9.3 ml volume of fresh peripheral blood. Researchers took RNA transcripts and amplified the TCR beta CDR3 regions from them. The TCR CDR3 was amplified in a first-round RT-PCR using the HTBI primer set. TCRdb redid the calling of the multiplex PCR reads with MiXCR, one entry per CDR3 protein. The table lists 450,000 to 650,000 distinct CDR3 sequences, less than 25% of them singletons. The ends were cut back, 7 bases at V and 0 bases at J, with 13 bases in the middle. Germline V gene data show CDR1 as SGHDT and CDR2 as YYEEEE. This CDR3 is built from 15 residues.

The sequenced sample was blood. The chain recombines TRBV5-6 with TRBJ2-2, with D perhaps matching TRBD2 (6 bases). The receptor was derived from a man aged 18 to 29 with Graves' hyperthyroidism. The CDR3 here is CASGGATSNTGELFF. The CDR3 nucleotides are TGTGCCAGCGGAGGGGCCACATCGAACACCGGGGAGCTGTTTTTT.